The source of this T cell receptor beta chain is a study of shared clonotypes between healthy human individuals. Study background: The cohort comprised two women and a few men. Their ages spanned 18 to 49 years.

In the naive CD8 group, cells lacked CD45RO and were positively selected for CCR7, so terminally differentiated effector memory CD45RA+ cells were left out. Of note for this clone: Its cognate antigen is unknown.

Study observations and caveats: Unshared clonotypes carried lower generation probabilities than those common to all four donors. The authors sampled blood alone, and tissue repertoires likely differ. Only a few donors were included, so the genetic and exposure-history diversity represented was limited.

Profiling relied on immunoSEQ multiplex PCR, and the TCRdb table lists in-frame clones only, not all of them. The sample has 1.5 million to 2.5 million clones; roughly 94% are singletons. The V and J ends lost 6 bases and 4 bases, in that order; junction bases with no gene match: 3. The CDR3 runs to 14 residues. CDR1 MNHNY and CDR2 SVGAGI come from the germline V gene (reference sequence). The receptor's source is a man aged 18 to 29 in good health. The chain carries TRBV6-6 and TRBJ2-2, with 9 positions matching TRBD2. The sample comprised naive CD8+ T cells sorted from blood. The CDR3 loop reads CASSGTSITGELFF. The CDR3 DNA is TGTGCCAGCAGCGGGACTAGCATCACCGGGGAGCTGTTTTTT.